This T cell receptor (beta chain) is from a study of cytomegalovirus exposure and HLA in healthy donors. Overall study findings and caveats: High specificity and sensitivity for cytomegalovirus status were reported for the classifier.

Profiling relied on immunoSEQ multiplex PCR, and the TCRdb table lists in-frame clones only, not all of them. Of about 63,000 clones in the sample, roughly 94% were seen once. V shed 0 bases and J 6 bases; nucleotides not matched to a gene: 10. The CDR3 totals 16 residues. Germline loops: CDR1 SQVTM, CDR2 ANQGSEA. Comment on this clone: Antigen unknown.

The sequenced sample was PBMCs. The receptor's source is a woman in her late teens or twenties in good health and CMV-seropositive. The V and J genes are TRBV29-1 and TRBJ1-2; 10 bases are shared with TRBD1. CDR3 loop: CSVEDRETGTGDGYTF. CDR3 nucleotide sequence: TGCAGCGTTGAAGATAGGGAAACGGGGACAGGGGATGGCTACACCTTC.